This T cell receptor beta chain was found in a study of blood T cells in healthy people across ages. The CDR3 runs to 15 residues. Germline V lookup: CDR1 ENHRY, CDR2 SYGVKD. PCR was performed a second time for roughly 7 to 12 cycles using a sample-barcoded 5' primer and a J-beta primer mix. TCRdb fed the 5' RACE reads into MiXCR, producing one record per CDR3 protein. Of over 500,000 distinct CDR3 sequences listed, more than 45% are singletons. This TCR derives from a woman older than 75 in good health. Material for sequencing was blood. The chain is built from TRBV10-3 and TRBJ2-1; tentatively, D is TRBD1 (6 bases). TRBJ2-7 matches the DNA end more closely, so the J call is doubtful. CDR3 nucleotides: TGTGCCATCAGAGATACAGGGAGCTCCTACAATGAGCAGTACTTC. Translation gives CAIRDTGSSYNEQYF.